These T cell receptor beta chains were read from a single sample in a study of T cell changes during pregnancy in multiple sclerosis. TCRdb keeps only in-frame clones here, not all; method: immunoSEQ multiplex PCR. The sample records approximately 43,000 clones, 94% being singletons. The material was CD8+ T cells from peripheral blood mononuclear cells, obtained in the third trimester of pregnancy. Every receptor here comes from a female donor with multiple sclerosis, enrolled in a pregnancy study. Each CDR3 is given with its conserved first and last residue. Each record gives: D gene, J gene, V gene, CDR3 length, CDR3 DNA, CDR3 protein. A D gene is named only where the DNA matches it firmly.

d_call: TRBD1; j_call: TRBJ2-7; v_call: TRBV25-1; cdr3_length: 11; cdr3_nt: TGTGCCAGCACAGGGGGCTACGAGCAGTACTTC; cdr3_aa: CASTGGYEQYF
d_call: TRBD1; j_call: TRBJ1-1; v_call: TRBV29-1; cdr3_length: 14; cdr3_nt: TGCAGCGTTGCCAGGGACAGCATGAACACTGAAGCTTTCTTT; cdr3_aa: CSVARDSMNTEAFF
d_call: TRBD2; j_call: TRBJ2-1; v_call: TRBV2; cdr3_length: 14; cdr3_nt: TGTGCCAGCAGTGCTAGCGGGAGACGCAATGAGCAGTTCTTC; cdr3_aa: CASSASGRRNEQFF
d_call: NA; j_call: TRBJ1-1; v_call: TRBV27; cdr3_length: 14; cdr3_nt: TGTGCCAGCAGTTTACAAGGGGAGAACACTGAAGCTTTCTTT; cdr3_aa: CASSLQGENTEAFF
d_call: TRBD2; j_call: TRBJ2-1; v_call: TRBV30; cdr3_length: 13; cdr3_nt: TGTGCCTGGGGGAGCGGGAGGAACAATGAGCAGTTCTTC; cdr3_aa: CAWGSGRNNEQFF
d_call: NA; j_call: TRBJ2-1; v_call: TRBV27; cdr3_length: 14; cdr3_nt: TGTGCCAGCAGTTTAAGAGGTCCCGGCAATGAGCAGTTCTTC; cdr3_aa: CASSLRGPGNEQFF
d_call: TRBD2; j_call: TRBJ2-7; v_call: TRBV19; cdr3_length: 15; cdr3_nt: TGTGCCAGTAGCCCAGCGGGAGTGGCCACCTACGAGCAGTACTTC; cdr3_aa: CASSPAGVATYEQYF
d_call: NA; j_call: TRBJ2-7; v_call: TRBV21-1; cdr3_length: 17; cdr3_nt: TGTGCCAGCAGCAAAATGAGCGACAGCGAGTTTGGGTACGAGCAGTACTTC; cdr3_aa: CASSKMSDSEFGYEQYF
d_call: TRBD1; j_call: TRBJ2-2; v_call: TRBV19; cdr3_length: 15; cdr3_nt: TGTGCCAGTGGGTCCGGGACAGCGAACACCGGGGAGCTGTTTTTT; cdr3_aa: CASGSGTANTGELFF
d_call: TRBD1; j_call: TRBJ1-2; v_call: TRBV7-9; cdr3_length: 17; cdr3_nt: TGTGCCAGCAGCTCGAGTTGGGACAGGGAAAGGGCCTATGGCTACACCTTC; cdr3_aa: CASSSSWDRERAYGYTF
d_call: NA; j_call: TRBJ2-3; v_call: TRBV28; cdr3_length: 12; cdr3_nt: TGTGCCAGCAGCTACAGAACCGATACGCAGTATTTT; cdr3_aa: CASSYRTDTQYF